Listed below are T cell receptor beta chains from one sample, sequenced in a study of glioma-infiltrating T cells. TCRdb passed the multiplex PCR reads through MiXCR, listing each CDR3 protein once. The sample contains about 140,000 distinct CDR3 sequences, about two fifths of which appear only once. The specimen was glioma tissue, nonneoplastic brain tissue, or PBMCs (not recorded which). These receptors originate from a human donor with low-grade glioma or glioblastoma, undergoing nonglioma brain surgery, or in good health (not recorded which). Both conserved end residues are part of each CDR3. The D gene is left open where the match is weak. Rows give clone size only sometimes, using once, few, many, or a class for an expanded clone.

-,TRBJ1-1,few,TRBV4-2,CASSPNRVNTEAFF,TGTGCCAGCAGCCCTAACAGGGTTAACACTGAAGCTTTCTTT
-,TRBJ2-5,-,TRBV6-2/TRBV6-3,CASSSGSDQETQYF,TGTGCCAGCAGTTCCGGGTCGGACCAAGAGACCCAGTACTTC
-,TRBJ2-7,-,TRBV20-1,CSARPPKRYEQYF,TGCAGTGCTAGACCTCCCAAACGGTACGAGCAGTACTTC
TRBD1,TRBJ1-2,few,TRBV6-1,CASSPQLGTGEGYTF,TGTGCCAGCAGTCCACAGCTCGGGACAGGGGAAGGCTACACCTTC
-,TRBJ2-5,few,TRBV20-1,CSAWYFLGETQYF,TGCAGTGCTTGGTACTTCCTTGGGGAGACCCAGTACTTC
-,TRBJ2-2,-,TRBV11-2,CASSLEGWTGELFF,TGTGCCAGCAGCTTAGAGGGTTGGACCGGGGAGCTGTTTTTT
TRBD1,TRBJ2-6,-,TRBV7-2,CASSFNGGTGYAGANVLTF,TGTGCCAGCAGCTTCAATGGAGGGACAGGGTATGCTGGGGCCAACGTCCTGACTTTC
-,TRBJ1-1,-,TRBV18,CASSPASWTEAFF,TGTGCCAGCTCACCAGCTTCTTGGACTGAAGCTTTCTTT
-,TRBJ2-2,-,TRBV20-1,CSATSGGRELFF,TGCAGTGCCACTAGTGGGGGCCGGGAGCTGTTTTTT
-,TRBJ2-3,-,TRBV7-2,CASSPAHTQYF,TGTGCCAGCAGCCCAGCACATACGCAGTATTTT
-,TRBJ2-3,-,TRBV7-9,CASSRGSPPGTQYF,TGTGCCAGCAGCCGTGGTTCCCCTCCGGGTACGCAGTATTTT
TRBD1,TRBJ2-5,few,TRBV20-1,CSADIGTVQETQYF,TGCAGTGCTGACATAGGGACAGTCCAAGAGACCCAGTACTTC
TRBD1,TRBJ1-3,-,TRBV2,CASSVGQGAGNTIYF,TGTGCCAGCAGCGTAGGACAGGGGGCTGGAAACACCATATATTTT
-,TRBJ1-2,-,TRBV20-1,CSARWDSNPYGYTF,TGCAGTGCTAGGTGGGACTCCAACCCCTATGGCTACACCTTC
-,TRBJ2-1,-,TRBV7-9,CASSFVGGYLQFF,TGTGCCAGCAGCTTTGTAGGGGGGTACCTTCAGTTCTTC
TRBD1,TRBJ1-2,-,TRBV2,CASKYGQGVNYGYTF,TGTGCCAGCAAGTATGGACAGGGAGTTAACTATGGCTACACCTTC
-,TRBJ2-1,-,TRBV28,CASSPDLGQGGDEQFF,TGTGCCAGCAGCCCCGACCTTGGACAGGGAGGGGATGAGCAGTTCTTC
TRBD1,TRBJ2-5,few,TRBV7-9,CASSNQRGTGPKETQYF,TGTGCCAGCAGTAATCAGAGGGGGACAGGGCCCAAAGAGACCCAGTACTTC
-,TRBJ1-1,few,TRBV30,CAWSFNGGTEAFF,TGTGCCTGGAGCTTTAATGGAGGTACTGAAGCTTTCTTT
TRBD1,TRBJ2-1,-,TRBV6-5,CASRAIQGSCLNEQFF,TGTGCCAGCAGAGCTATACAGGGGTCCTGCCTCAATGAGCAGTTCTTC
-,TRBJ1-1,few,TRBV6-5,CASSYSTQANTEAFF,TGTGCCAGCAGTTACTCGACCCAAGCGAACACTGAAGCTTTCTTT
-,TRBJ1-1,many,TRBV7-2,CASSLRQSNTEAFF,TGTGCCAGCAGCTTAAGACAATCGAACACTGAAGCTTTCTTT
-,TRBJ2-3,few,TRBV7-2,CASSPREDADTQYF,TGTGCCAGCAGCCCCAGGGAAGACGCAGATACGCAGTATTTT
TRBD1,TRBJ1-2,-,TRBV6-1,CASKQGNGYTF,TGTGCCAGCAAACAGGGGAACGGCTACACCTTC
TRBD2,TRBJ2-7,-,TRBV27,CASSFREGPYEQYF,TGTGCCAGCAGTTTTCGGGAGGGCCCGTACGAGCAGTACTTC
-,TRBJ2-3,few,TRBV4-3,CASSQAPQDTDTQYF,TGCGCCAGCAGCCAAGCTCCCCAGGACACAGATACGCAGTATTTT
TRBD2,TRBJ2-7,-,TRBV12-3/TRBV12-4,CASSWKLAGYEQYF,TGTGCCAGCAGTTGGAAACTAGCGGGGTACGAGCAGTACTTC
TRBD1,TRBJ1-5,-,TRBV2,CASRAGTGGLYSNQPQHF,TGTGCCAGCAGGGCTGGGACAGGGGGCCTTTATAGCAATCAGCCCCAGCATTTT
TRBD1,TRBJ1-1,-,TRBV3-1,CASSQRRDRSQAFF,TGTGCCAGCAGCCAGCGCCGGGACAGGAGCCAAGCTTTCTTT
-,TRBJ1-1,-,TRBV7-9,CASSRGVGLNTEAFF,TGTGCCAGCAGCAGAGGGGTGGGGTTGAACACTGAAGCTTTCTTT
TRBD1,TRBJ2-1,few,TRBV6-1,CATSDLRTGRNEQFF,TGTGCCACCAGTGATTTGAGGACAGGGAGGAATGAGCAGTTCTTC
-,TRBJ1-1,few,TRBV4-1,CASSLQDLNTEAFF,TGCGCCAGCAGCCTCCAGGACTTGAACACTGAAGCTTTCTTT
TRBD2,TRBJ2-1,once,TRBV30,CASSIEASGIDEQFF,TGTGCCAGTAGTATTGAGGCTAGCGGGATTGATGAGCAGTTCTTC
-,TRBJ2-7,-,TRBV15,CATSRDSGRPYEQYF,TGTGCCACCAGCAGAGATTCGGGGAGGCCCTACGAGCAGTACTTC
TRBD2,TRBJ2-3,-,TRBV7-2,CARSGGSLGTDTQYF,TGTGCCCGCAGCGGGGGATCGTTAGGCACAGATACGCAGTATTTT
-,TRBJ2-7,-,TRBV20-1,CRASTGTDYEQYF,TGCAGAGCCTCTACCGGGACTGATTACGAGCAGTACTTC
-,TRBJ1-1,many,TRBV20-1,CSARAGTQAFF,TGCAGTGCTAGGGCAGGGACTCAAGCTTTCTTT
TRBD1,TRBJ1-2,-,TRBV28,CASSLLAPGQNYGYTF,TGTGCCAGCAGTTTATTAGCGCCGGGACAGAACTATGGCTACACCTTC
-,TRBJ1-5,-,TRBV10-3,CAIGESFPGEQPQHF,TGTGCCATCGGTGAGTCATTCCCGGGAGAGCAGCCCCAGCATTTT
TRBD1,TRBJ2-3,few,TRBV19,CASSKTTDRASTDTQYF,TGTGCCAGTAGTAAAACGACCGACAGGGCAAGCACAGATACGCAGTATTTT
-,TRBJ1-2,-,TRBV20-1,CSASNPGDYGYTF,TGCAGTGCTAGTAATCCCGGTGACTATGGCTACACCTTC
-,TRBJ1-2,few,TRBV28,CASSLPPDYGYTF,TGTGCCAGCAGTTTACCCCCCGACTATGGCTACACCTTC
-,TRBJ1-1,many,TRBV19,CASTLFQNTEAFF,TGTGCCAGTACTTTATTCCAGAACACTGAAGCTTTCTTT
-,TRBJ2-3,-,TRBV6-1,CASSGTGTTYPTDTQYF,TGTGCCAGCAGTGGAACCGGGACAACGTACCCCACAGATACGCAGTATTTT
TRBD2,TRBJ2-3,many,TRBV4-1,CASSQGLARTDTQYF,TGCGCCAGCAGCCAAGGACTAGCGAGGACAGATACGCAGTATTTT
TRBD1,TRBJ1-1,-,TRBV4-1,CASSRTGGSAFF,TGCGCCAGCAGCCGTACAGGGGGATCGGCTTTCTTT
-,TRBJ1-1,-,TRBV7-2,CASSSAVSNTEAFF,TGTGCCAGCAGCTCAGCGGTCTCGAACACTGAAGCTTTCTTT
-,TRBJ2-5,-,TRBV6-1,CASRSLEGEETQYF,TGTGCCAGCCGGAGCCTAGAGGGAGAAGAGACCCAGTACTTC
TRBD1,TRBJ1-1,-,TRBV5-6,CARSLGTGLANTEAFF,TGTGCCCGCAGCTTGGGGACAGGGTTGGCAAACACTGAAGCTTTCTTT
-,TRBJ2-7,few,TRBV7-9,CASSLGQFYEQYF,TGTGCCAGCAGCTTAGGGCAGTTCTACGAGCAGTACTTC
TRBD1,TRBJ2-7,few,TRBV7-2,CASSFLLDRAYEQYF,TGTGCCAGCAGCTTTCTACTCGACAGGGCTTACGAGCAGTACTTC
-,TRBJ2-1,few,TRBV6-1,CASSAPGYTPPTNEQFF,TGTGCCAGCAGTGCCCCAGGGTACACTCCCCCCACCAATGAGCAGTTCTTC
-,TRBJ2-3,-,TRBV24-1,CATSGVVVSGTDTQYF,TGTGCCACCAGTGGTGTCGTAGTCTCGGGCACAGATACGCAGTATTTT
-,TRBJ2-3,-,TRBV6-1,CASSFREYTDTQYF,TGTGCCAGCAGTTTTAGGGAGTATACAGATACGCAGTATTTT